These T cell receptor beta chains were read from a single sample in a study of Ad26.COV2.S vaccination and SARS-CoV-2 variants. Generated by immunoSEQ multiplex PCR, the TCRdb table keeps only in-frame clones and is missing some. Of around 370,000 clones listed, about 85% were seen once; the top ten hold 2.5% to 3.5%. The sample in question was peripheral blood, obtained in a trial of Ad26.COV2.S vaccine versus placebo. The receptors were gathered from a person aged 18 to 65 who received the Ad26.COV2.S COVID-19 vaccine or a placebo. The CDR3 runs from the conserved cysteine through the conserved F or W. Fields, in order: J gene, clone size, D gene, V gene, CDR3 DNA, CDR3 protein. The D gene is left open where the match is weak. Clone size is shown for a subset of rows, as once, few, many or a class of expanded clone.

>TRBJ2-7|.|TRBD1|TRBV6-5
TGTGCCAGCAGCGGGCAGACAGGGGCCTACGAGCAGTACTTC
CASSGQTGAYEQYF
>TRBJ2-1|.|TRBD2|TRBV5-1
TGCGCCAGCAGCAAACCGGGACTAGCGGGGTTTGAAAATGAGCAGTTCTTC
CASSKPGLAGFENEQFF
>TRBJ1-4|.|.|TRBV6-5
TGTGCCAGCAGTTACTACGGTCCTAATGAAAAACTGTTTTTT
CASSYYGPNEKLFF
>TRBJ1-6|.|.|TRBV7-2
TGTGCCAGCAGCTTAGATCGCCCGGGGGGGTATAATTCACCCCTCCACTTT
CASSLDRPGGYNSPLHF
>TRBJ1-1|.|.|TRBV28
TGTGCCAGCAGTCTGTCGAACACTGAAGCTTTCTTT
CASSLSNTEAFF
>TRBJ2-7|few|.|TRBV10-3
TGTGCCATCAGCTCTGGACAATCCTACTTCTACGAGCAGTACTTC
CAISSGQSYFYEQYF
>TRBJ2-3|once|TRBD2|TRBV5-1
TGCGCCAGCAGCTTTACTGGTGGAACTAGCGGGTCGGCAGATACGCAGTATTTT
CASSFTGGTSGSADTQYF
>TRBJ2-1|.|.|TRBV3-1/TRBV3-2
TGTGCCAGCAAGGATGGGGGAACGCCGCAGTTCTTC
CASKDGGTPQFF
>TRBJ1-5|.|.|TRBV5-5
TGTGCCAGCAGCCCCCCCCCGGGGTACGGCAATCAGCCCCAGCATTTT
CASSPPPGYGNQPQHF
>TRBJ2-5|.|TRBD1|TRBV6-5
TGTGCCAGCAGTTACACCGGACAGGGCCAAGAGACCCAGTACTTC
CASSYTGQGQETQYF
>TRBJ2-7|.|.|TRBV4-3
TGCGCCAGCAGCCAGGGGCCCGCCTACGAGCAGTACTTC
CASSQGPAYEQYF
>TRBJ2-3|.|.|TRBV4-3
TGCGCCAGCAGTATAGGGTTAACAGATACGCAGTATTTT
CASSIGLTDTQYF
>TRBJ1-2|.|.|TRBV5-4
TGTGCCAGCAGCCGACGGGGCCTTAGCTATGGCTACACCTTC
CASSRRGLSYGYTF
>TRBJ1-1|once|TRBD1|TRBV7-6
TGTGCCAGCAGCTTGGGGACAGGGGGCAACACTGAAGCTTTCTTT
CASSLGTGGNTEAFF
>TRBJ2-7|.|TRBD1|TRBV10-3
TGTGCCATCAGGGCAGGGGGTGGCTACGAGCAGTACTTC
CAIRAGGGYEQYF
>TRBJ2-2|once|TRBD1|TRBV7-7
TGTGCTAGCAGCTTAGACAGGGGACAGGGCACCGGGGAGCTGTTTTTT
CASSLDRGQGTGELFF
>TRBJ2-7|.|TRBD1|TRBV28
TGTGCCAGCAGTTTAATCAGGGGGAGCCCCTACGAGCAGTACTTC
CASSLIRGSPYEQYF
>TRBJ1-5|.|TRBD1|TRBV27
TGTGCCAGCGGGACAGGGGTCCAGCCCCAGCATTTT
CASGTGVQPQHF
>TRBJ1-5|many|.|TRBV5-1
TGCGCCAGCAGCTTGTCGGGTATAGACCAGCCCCAGCATTTT
CASSLSGIDQPQHF
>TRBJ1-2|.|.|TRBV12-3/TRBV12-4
TGTGCCAGCAGTTTAGGGCAGGGGATTGGCTACACCTTC
CASSLGQGIGYTF
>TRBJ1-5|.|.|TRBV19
TGTGCCAGTAGTACGAGCGGACAGCCCCAGCATTTT
CASSTSGQPQHF
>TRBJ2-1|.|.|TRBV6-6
TGTGCCAGCCAGGTACCGAGCTCCTACAATGAGCAGTTCTTC
CASQVPSSYNEQFF
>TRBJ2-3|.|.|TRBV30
TGTGCCTGGAGTGCCCGTAGGACAGATACGCAGTATTTT
CAWSARRTDTQYF
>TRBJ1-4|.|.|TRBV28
TGTGCCAGCAGTGGGAGTGGGATTGAAAAACTGTTTTTT
CASSGSGIEKLFF
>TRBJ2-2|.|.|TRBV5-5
TGTGCCAGCAGCTTGGATGGCAGGCCAACCGGGGAGCTGTTTTTT
CASSLDGRPTGELFF
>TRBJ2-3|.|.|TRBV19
TGTGCCAGTAGTGGGGGTCTAAAGAGCGGGACAGATACGCAGTATTTT
CASSGGLKSGTDTQYF
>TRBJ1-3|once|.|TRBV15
TGTGCCACCAGCATCGGAACAGGGCCTGGAAACACCATATATTTT
CATSIGTGPGNTIYF
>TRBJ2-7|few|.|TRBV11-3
TGTGCCAGCAGCTTAAACTCCTACGAGCAGTACTTC
CASSLNSYEQYF
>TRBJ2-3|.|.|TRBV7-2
TGTGCCAGCGCATCCGGGATCGTGAGAGATACGCAGTATTTT
CASASGIVRDTQYF
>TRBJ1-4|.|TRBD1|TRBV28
TGTGCCAGCAGTCCCACAGGGGGGAAGAGTGAAAAACTGTTTTTT
CASSPTGGKSEKLFF
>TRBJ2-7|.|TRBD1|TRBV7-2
TGTGCCAGCAGCCTATCTCAACCCGGGACAGGCTACGAGCAGTACTTC
CASSLSQPGTGYEQYF
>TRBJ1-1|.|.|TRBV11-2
TGTGCCACCCGTCGGGCATTTCGCGTGAACACTGAAGCTTTCTTT
CATRRAFRVNTEAFF
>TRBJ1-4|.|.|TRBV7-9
TGTGCCAGCAGCTTAGTTACAGGGGAAAAACTGTTTTTT
CASSLVTGEKLFF
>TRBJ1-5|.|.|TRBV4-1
TGCGCCAGCAGCCAAGAGGGCCATCAGCCCCAGCATTTT
CASSQEGHQPQHF
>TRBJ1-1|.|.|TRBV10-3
TGTGCCATCAGTGTCGAGGAGAGCATGAACACTGAAGCTTTCTTT
CAISVEESMNTEAFF
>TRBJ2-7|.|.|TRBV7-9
TGTGCCAGCAGCTTATTTTCATGGGGGGCCGGTTACGAGCAGTACTTC
CASSLFSWGAGYEQYF
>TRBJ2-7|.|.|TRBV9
TGTGCCAGCAGCGTAGGAGTGTACTACGAGCAGTACTTC
CASSVGVYYEQYF
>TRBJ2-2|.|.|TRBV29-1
TGCAGCGCAGGACCACCCGCGAACACCGGGGAGCTGTTTTTT
CSAGPPANTGELFF
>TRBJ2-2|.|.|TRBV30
TGTGCCTGGAGGGCTGACAGTTACCCCGGGGAGCTGTTTTTT
CAWRADSYPGELFF
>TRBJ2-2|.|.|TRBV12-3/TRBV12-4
TGTGCCAGCAGTTTAAAGTTTCCCGGGGAGCTGTTTTTT
CASSLKFPGELFF
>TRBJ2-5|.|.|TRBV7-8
TGTGCCAGCAGCCCCCTTATGCGGGGTCAAGAGACCCAGTACTTC
CASSPLMRGQETQYF
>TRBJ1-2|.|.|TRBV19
TGTGCCAGTAGTACAGGGGAAGGGCCTGGCTACACCTTC
CASSTGEGPGYTF
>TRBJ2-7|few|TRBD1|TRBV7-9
TGTGCCAGCATATCCAGACAGGGGAGCGAGCAGTACTTC
CASISRQGSEQYF
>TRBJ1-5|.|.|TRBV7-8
TGTGCCAGCAGCAGGGATGGGTTGAGCAATCAGCCCCAGCATTTT
CASSRDGLSNQPQHF
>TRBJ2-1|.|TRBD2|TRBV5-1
TGCGCCAGCAGCTTGGGCGGGACTAACGTCAATGAGCAGTTCTTC
CASSLGGTNVNEQFF
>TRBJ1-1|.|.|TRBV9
TGTGCCAGCAGCGTAGCGGAACGGGACACTGAAGCTTTCTTT
CASSVAERDTEAFF
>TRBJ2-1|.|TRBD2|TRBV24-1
TGTGCCACCAGTGCGGAGACTAGCGGGAGTCGTGAGCAGTTCTTC
CATSAETSGSREQFF
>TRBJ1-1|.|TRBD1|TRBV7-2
TGTGCCAGCAGCCCGACAGGGGGCGCAGAAAACACTGAAGCTTTCTTT
CASSPTGGAENTEAFF
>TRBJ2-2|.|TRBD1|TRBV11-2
TGTGCCAGCAGGTTCCAGGGGGCCGGGGAGCTGTTTTTT
CASRFQGAGELFF
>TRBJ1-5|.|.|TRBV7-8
TGTGCCAGCAGCTTAGTTGGGGCCCTCAATCAGCCCCAGCATTTT
CASSLVGALNQPQHF
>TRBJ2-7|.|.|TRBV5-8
TGTGCCAGCAGCTTGGTCTCTGTCCAGGGGAAGGGCTACGAGCAGTACTTC
CASSLVSVQGKGYEQYF
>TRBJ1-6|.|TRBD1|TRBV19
TGTGCCAGTAGTCCTTGGCAGGGGGCTGATTCACCCCTCCACTTT
CASSPWQGADSPLHF
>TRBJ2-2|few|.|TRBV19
TGTGCCAGTAGAAGTCGGGACACTCAAGGCGGGGAGCTGTTTTTT
CASRSRDTQGGELFF
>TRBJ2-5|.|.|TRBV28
TGTGCCAGCAGTTTTCAGGGCGGCCAAGAGACCCAGTACTTC
CASSFQGGQETQYF
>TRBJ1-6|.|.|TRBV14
TGTGCCAGCAGCCTGTTCCGCGGTCCTAATTCACCCCTCCACTTT
CASSLFRGPNSPLHF